Included here is one T cell receptor beta chain sequence, with context. This specimen comes from a study of blood T cell repertoires in COVID-19. The CDR3 is 17 amino acids. Germline V lookup: CDR1 KGHSH, CDR2 LQKENI. The V and J ends lost 3 bases and 6 bases, in that order; junction bases with no gene match: 13. Profiled with immunoSEQ multiplex PCR; TCRdb holds only in-frame clones, not every one. The data show around 150,000 clones, roughly 88% seen once. This chain links TRBV18 with TRBJ2-2; 7 nucleotides line up with TRBD1. Sequencing input: peripheral blood. The TCR comes from a man aged 60 to 75 with active or convalescent COVID-19. The CDR3 is CASSPGDSQRSAGELFF. The DNA of the CDR3 is TGTGCCAGCTCACCGGGGGACAGCCAAAGGTCGGCCGGGGAGCTGTTTTTT.